This T cell receptor (beta chain) appears in the sequencing data of a study of T cell responses to AZD1222 COVID-19 vaccine. Overall study results and limits: Spike-spanning, vaccine-associated CD4 TCRs were dominant at 160-218 and 743-854.

Profiled with immunoSEQ multiplex PCR; TCRdb holds only in-frame clones, not every one. The sample lists 70,000 to 95,000 clones, about 90% occurring once. A remark on this clone: Its specificity is unknown.

The receptor was derived from an adult in good health. The material was peripheral blood, obtained on day 0 of MenACWY control vaccination.

As DNA, the CDR3 is TGTGCCAGCAGTTTTGTCGGCAGAGCTAACTATGGCTACACCTTC. This translates into CASSFVGRANYGYTF. V gene TRBV27 combines with J gene TRBJ1-2; D call uncertain. V lost 3 bases and J 0 bases, leaving 11 bases between the germline ends. Germline V gene sequence: CDR1 MNHEY, CDR2 SMNVEV (reference sequence). The CDR3 contains 15 residues.